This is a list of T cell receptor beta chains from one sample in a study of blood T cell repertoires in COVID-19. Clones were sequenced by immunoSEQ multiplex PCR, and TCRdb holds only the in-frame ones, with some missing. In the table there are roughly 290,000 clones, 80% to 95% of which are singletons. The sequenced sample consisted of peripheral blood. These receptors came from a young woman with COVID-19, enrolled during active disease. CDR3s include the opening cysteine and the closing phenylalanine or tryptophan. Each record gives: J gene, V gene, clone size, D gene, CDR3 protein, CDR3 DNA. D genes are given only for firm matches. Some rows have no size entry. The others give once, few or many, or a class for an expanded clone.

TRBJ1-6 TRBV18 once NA CASSPPTGTNSPLHF TGTGCCAGCTCACCACCCACAGGGACGAATTCACCCCTCCACTTT
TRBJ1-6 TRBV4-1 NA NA CASSQEADSSYNSPLHF TGCGCCAGCAGCCAAGAGGCGGACTCAAGCTATAATTCACCCCTCCACTTT
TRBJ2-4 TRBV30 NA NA CAWSAAGNIQYF TGTGCCTGGAGTGCCGCGGGAAACATTCAGTACTTC
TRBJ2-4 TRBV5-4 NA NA CASSLAGQPNIQYF TGTGCCAGCAGCTTGGCCGGACAGCCTAACATTCAGTACTTC
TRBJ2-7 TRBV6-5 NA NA CASSYLGGEQYF TGTGCCAGCAGTTACCTGGGAGGTGAGCAGTACTTC
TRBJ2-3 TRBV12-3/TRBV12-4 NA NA CASSSRERDTQYF TGTGCCAGCAGTTCGAGGGAAAGAGATACGCAGTATTTT
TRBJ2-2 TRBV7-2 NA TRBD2 CASSLGLAGGTNTGELFF TGTGCCAGCAGCTTGGGTTTGGCGGGAGGAACAAACACCGGGGAGCTGTTTTTT
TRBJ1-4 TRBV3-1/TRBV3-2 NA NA CASSQGSSFGKLFF TGTGCCAGCAGCCAAGGGTCCTCGTTCGGAAAACTGTTTTTT
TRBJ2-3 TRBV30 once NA CAWNRGTDTQYF TGTGCCTGGAACAGGGGCACAGATACGCAGTATTTT
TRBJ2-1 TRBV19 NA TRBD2 CASTPGPGTSGNEQFF TGTGCCAGTACCCCCGGCCCCGGGACTAGCGGGAATGAGCAGTTCTTC
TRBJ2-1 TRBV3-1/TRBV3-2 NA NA CASSQDGAGDLDEQFF TGTGCCAGCAGCCAAGATGGGGCAGGCGATTTGGATGAGCAGTTCTTC
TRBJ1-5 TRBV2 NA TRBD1 CASSSDRTFNQPQHF TGTGCCAGCAGTTCGGACAGGACCTTCAATCAGCCCCAGCATTTT
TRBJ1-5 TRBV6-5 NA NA CASTREKGQPQHF TGTGCCAGCACCAGGGAAAAGGGTCAGCCCCAGCATTTT
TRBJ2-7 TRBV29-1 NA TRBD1 CSVAGQGSGQYF TGCAGCGTTGCTGGACAGGGGAGTGGGCAGTACTTC
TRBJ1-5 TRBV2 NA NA CASAFGGGRSNQPQHF TGTGCCAGCGCCTTTGGGGGGGGCCGTAGCAATCAGCCCCAGCATTTT
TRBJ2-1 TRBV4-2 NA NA CASSQEGGSGYNEQFF TGTGCCAGCAGCCAAGAAGGGGGATCTGGTTACAATGAGCAGTTCTTC
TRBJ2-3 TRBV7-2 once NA CASSLSGYTDTQYF TGTGCCAGCAGCTTATCAGGCTACACAGATACGCAGTATTTT
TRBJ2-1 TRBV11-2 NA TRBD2 CASSRVAGSSYNEQFF TGTGCCAGCAGCCGAGTAGCGGGGAGCTCCTACAATGAGCAGTTCTTC
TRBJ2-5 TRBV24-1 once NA CATSDPGTPGETQYF TGTGCCACCAGTGATCCCGGGACTCCTGGGGAGACCCAGTACTTC
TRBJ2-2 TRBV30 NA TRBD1 CAGPNKDREYSGELFF TGTGCCGGACCGAATAAGGACAGGGAGTACTCTGGGGAGCTGTTTTTT
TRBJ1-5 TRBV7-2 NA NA CASSKDRNNQPQHF TGTGCCAGCAGCAAGGACAGAAACAATCAGCCCCAGCATTTT
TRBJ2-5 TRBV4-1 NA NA CASSQAQYQETQYF TGCGCCAGCAGCCAAGCCCAGTACCAAGAGACCCAGTACTTC
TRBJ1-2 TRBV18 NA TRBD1 CASSITGTDYGYTF TGTGCCAGCTCAATCACCGGGACAGACTATGGCTACACCTTC
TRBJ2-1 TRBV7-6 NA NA CASSFKQGSYNEQFF TGTGCCAGCAGCTTCAAACAGGGATCCTACAATGAGCAGTTCTTC
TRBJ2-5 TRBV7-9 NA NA CASSFRGETQYF TGTGCCAGCAGCTTTCGAGGAGAGACCCAGTACTTC
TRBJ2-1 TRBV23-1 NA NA CASSQSERNNEQFF TGCGCCAGCAGTCAATCGGAGAGAAACAATGAGCAGTTCTTC
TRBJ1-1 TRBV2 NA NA CASSERSSWATEAFF TGTGCCAGCAGTGAAAGGTCGTCCTGGGCTACTGAAGCTTTCTTT
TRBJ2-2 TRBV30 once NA CAWSQSRVTGELFF TGTGCCTGGAGTCAGAGCCGGGTAACCGGGGAGCTGTTTTTT
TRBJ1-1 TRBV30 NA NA CAWSTNTEAFF TGTGCCTGGAGTACAAACACTGAAGCTTTCTTT
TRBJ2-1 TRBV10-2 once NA CASSEWPPRDEQFF TGCGCCAGCAGTGAGTGGCCGCCGAGGGATGAGCAGTTCTTC
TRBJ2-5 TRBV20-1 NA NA CSASQEETQYF TGCAGTGCTAGTCAAGAGGAGACCCAGTACTTC